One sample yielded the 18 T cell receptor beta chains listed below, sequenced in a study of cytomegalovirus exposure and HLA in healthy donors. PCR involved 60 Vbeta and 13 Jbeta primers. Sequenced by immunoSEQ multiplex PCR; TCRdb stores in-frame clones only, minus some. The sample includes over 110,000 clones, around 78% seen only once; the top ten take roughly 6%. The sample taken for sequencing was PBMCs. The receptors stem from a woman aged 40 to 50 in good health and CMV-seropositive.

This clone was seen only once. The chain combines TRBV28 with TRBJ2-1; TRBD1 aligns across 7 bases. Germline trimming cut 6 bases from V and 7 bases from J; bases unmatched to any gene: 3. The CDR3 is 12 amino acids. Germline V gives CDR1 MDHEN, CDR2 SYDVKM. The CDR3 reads CASSYRGNEQFF. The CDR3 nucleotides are TGTGCCAGCAGCTACAGGGGTAATGAGCAGTTCTTC.

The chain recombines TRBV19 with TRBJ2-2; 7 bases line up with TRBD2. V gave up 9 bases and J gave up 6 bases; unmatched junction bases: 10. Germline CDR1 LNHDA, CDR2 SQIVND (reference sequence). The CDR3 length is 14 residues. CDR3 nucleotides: TGTGCCAGCAAAAGCGGGAATTTCGCCGGGGAGCTGTTTTTT. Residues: CASKSGNFAGELFF.

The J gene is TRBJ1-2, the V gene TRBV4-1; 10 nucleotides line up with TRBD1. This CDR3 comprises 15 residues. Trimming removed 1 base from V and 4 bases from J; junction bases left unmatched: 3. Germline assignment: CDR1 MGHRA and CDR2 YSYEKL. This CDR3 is CASSQVGTGAYGYTF. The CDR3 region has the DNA TGCGCCAGCAGCCAAGTTGGGACAGGGGCCTATGGCTACACCTTC.

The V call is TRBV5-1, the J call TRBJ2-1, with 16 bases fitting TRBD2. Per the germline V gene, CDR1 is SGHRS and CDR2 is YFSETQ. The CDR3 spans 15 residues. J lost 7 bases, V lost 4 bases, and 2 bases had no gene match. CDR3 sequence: CASSTGLAGGNEQFF. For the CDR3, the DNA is TGCGCCAGCAGCACGGGACTAGCGGGAGGGAATGAGCAGTTCTTC.

CDR3 protein: CASSPTGTRGYEQYF. CDR3 bases: TGTGCCAGCAGCCCTACAGGGACCCGGGGCTACGAGCAGTACTTC. The chain employs TRBV28 and TRBJ2-7, with D maybe TRBD1 (6 bases). The V end was cut by 6 bases, the J end by 3 bases, with 18 bases between. The CDR3 has 15 residues. In germline, CDR1 is MDHEN, CDR2 SYDVKM.

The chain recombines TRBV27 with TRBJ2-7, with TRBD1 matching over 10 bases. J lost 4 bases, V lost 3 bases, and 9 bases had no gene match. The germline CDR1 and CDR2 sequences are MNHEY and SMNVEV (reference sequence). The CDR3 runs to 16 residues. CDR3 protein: CASSFSGTGVAYEQYF. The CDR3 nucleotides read TGTGCCAGCAGTTTTTCCGGGACAGGGGTCGCGTACGAGCAGTACTTC.

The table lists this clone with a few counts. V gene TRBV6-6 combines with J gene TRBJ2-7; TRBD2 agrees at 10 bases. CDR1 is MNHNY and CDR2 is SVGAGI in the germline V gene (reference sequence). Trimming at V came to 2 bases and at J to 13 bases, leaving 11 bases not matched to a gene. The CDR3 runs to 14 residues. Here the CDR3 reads CASSYRPLAGDVYF. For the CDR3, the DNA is TGTGCCAGCAGTTACCGTCCCCTAGCGGGAGACGTCTACTTC.

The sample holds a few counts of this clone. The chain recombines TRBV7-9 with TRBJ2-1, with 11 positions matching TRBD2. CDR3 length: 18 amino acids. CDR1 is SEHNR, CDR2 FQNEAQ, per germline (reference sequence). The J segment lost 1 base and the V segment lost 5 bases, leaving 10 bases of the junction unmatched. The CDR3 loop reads CASSPARRLAGSYNEQFF. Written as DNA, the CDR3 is TGTGCCAGCAGCCCCGCCAGGCGACTAGCGGGATCCTACAATGAGCAGTTCTTC.

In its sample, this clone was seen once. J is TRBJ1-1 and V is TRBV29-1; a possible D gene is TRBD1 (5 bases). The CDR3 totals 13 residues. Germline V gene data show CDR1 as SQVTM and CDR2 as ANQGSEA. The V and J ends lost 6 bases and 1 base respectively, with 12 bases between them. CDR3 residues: CSVAGGSNTEAFF. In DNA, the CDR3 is TGCAGCGTGGCCGGGGGATCGAACACTGAAGCTTTCTTT. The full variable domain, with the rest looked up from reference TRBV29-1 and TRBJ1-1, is SAVISQKPSRDICQRGTSLTIQCQVDSQVTMMFWYRQQPGQSLTLIATANQGSEATYESGFVIDKFPISRPNLTFSTLTVSNMSPEDSSIYLCSVAGGSNTEAFFGQGTRLTVV.

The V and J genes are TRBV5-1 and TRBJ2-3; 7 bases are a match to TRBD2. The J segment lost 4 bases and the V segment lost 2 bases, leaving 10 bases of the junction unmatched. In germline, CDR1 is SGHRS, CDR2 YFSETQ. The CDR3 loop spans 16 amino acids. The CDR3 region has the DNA TGCGCCAGCAGCTTAGCTAGCGGAGGAATGGCAGATACGCAGTATTTT. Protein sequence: CASSLASGGMADTQYF. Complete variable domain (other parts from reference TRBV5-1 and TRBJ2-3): KAGVTQTPRYLIKTRGQQVTLSCSPISGHRSVSWYQQTPGQGLQFLFEYFSETQRNKGNFPGRFSGRQFSNSRSEMNVSTLELGDSALYLCASSLASGGMADTQYFGPGTRLTVL.

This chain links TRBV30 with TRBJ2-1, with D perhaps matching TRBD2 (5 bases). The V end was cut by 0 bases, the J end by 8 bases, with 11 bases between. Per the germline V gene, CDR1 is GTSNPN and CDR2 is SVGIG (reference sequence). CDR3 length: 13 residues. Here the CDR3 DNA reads TGTGCCTGGAGTGTAGGGAGAGCGGATGAGCAGTTCTTC. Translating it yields CAWSVGRADEQFF. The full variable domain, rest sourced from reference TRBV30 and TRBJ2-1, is SQTIHQWPATLVQPVGSPLSLECTVEGTSNPNLYWYRQAAGRGLQLLFYSVGIGQISSEVPQNLSASRPQDRQFILSSKKLLLSDSGFYLCAWSVGRADEQFFGPGTRLTVL.

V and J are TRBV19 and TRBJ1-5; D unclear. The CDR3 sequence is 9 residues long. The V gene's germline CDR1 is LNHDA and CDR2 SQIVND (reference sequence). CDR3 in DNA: TGTGGGGCTGGACAGCCCCAGCATTTT. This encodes CGAGQPQHF.

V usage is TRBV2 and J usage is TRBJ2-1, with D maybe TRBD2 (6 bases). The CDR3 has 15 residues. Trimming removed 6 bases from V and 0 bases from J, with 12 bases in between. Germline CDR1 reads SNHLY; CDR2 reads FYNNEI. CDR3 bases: TGTGCCAGCAGCCTGGGGGGAAGCTCCTACAATGAGCAGTTCTTC. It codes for CASSLGGSSYNEQFF. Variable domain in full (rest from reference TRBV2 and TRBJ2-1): EPEVTQTPSHQVTQMGQEVILRCVPISNHLYFYWYRQILGQKVEFLVSFYNNEISEKSEIFDDQFSVERPDGSNFTLKIRSTKLEDSAMYFCASSLGGSSYNEQFFGPGTRLTVL.

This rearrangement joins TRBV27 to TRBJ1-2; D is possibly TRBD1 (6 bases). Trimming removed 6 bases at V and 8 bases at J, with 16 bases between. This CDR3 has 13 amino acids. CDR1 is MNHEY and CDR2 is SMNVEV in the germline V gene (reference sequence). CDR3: CASSQHRESGYTF. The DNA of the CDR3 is TGTGCCAGCAGCCAACACAGGGAAAGCGGCTACACCTTC.

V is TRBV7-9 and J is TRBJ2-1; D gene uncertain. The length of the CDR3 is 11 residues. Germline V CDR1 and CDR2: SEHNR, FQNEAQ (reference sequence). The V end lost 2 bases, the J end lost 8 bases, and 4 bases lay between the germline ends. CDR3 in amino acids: CASSLSDEQFF. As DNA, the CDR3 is TGTGCCAGCAGCTTATCCGATGAGCAGTTCTTC. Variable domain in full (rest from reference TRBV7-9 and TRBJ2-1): DTGVSQNPRHKITKRGQNVTFRCDPISEHNRLYWYRQTLGQGPEFLTYFQNEAQLEKSRLLSDRFSAERPKGSFSTLEIQRTEQGDSAMYLCASSLSDEQFFGPGTRLTVL.

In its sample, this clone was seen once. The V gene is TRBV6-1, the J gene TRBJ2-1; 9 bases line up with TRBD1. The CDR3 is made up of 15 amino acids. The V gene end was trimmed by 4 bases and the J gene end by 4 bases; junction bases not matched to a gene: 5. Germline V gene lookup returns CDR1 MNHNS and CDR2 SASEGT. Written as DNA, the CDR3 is TGTGCCAGCAGTGCCCCCGGGACAGGGTACAATGAGCAGTTCTTC. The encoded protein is CASSAPGTGYNEQFF.

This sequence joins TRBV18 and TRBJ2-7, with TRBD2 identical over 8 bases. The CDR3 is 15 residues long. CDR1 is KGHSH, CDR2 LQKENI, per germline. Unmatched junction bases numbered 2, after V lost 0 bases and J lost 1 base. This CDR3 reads CASSPPGLESYEQYF. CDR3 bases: TGTGCCAGCTCACCACCGGGACTAGAGTCCTACGAGCAGTACTTC. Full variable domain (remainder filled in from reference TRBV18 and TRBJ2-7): NAGVMQNPRHLVRRRGQEARLRCSPMKGHSHVYWYRQLPEEGLKFMVYLQKENIIDESGMPKERFSAEFPKEGPSILRIQQVVRGDSAAYFCASSPPGLESYEQYFGPGTRLTVT.

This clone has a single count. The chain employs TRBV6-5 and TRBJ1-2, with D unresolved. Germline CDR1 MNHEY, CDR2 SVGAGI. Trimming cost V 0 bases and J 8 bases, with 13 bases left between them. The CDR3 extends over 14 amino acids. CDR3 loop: CASSYSEDPGGYTF. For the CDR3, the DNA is TGTGCCAGCAGTTACTCGGAGGACCCAGGCGGCTACACCTTC.